This T cell receptor beta chain was recorded in a study of human T cells and chemical hapten exposure. The time point: patch test 1, 2 weeks after DPC sensitization. Regarding treatment: therapeutic diphenylcyclopropenone sensitization with weekly scalp DPC. This clonotype was seen ten or more times. Trimming pared 2 bases from V and 4 bases from J, leaving 11 bases between. Germline V CDR1 and CDR2: MNHEY, SVGAGI. CDR3 length equals 14 residues. TCRdb passed the RACE reads through MiXCR, listing each CDR3 protein once. Among about 340,000 distinct CDR3 sequences listed, about 7% were seen once. This material consisted of whole blood, taken in connection with sensitization to the hapten diphenylcyclopropenone (DPC). The TCR was taken from a woman under 30 with alopecia areata. Some clones in this sample may be carry-over from other donors' samples. The chain links TRBV6-5 to TRBJ1-1, with a possible D match to TRBD1 (6 bases). The CDR3 region has the DNA TGTGCCAGCAGTTACGAAGGGACATCCACTGAAGCTTTCTTT. It encodes CASSYEGTSTEAFF.